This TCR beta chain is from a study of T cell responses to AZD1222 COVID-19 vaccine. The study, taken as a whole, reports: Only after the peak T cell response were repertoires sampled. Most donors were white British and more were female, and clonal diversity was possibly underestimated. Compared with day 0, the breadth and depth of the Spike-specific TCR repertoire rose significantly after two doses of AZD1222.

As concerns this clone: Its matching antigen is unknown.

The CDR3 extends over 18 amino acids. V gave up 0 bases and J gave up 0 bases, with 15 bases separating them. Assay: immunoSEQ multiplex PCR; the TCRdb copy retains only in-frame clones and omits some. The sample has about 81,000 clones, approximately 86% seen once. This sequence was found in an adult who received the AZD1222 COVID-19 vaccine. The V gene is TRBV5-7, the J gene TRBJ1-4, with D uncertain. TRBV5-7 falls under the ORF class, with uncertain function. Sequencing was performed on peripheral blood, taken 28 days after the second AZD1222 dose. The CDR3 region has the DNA TGTGCCAGCAGCTTGGCCTCTCCAGGAAGGGCAACTAATGAAAAACTGTTTTTT. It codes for CASSLASPGRATNEKLFF.